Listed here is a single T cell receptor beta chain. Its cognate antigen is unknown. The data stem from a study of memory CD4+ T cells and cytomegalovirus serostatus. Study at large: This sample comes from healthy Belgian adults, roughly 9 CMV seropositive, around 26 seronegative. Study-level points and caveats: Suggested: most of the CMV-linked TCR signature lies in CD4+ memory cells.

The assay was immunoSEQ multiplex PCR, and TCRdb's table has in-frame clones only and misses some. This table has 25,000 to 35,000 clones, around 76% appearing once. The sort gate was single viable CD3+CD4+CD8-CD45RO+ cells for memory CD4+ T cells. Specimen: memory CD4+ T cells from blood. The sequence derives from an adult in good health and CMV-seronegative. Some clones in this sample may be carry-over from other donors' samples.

CDR3 amino acids: CASSLGAGGSETQYF. In DNA, the CDR3 is TGTGCCAGCAGCCTCGGGGCGGGGGGTTCAGAGACCCAGTACTTC. This rearrangement joins TRBV4-2 to TRBJ2-5; 8 bases match TRBD2. The V and J ends lost 4 bases and 4 bases, in that order; junction bases with no gene match: 8. CDR1 and CDR2 from the germline V gene are LGHNA and YNFKEQ. The CDR3 is made up of 15 amino acids.